This T cell receptor (beta chain) was sequenced for a study of identical twins. This clonotype was recorded many times. Its specificity is not known. The junction departs from germline at one end; a sequencing error may be responsible. TCRdb reprocessed the 5' RACE reads via MiXCR and lists one record per CDR3 protein. The table has about 390,000 distinct CDR3 sequences, about 9% seen once. Notes on the study in general: Models predicted less out-of-frame TCR alpha sharing in monozygotic twins than was found.

Every donor was a healthy Caucasian. The length of the CDR3 is 13 residues. CDR1 and CDR2 (germline): DFQATT, SNEGSKA (reference sequence). The sample taken for sequencing was naive T cells sorted from blood. J is TRBJ1-4 and V is TRBV20-1; unclear D gene. This TCR was sampled from a woman aged 50 to 60 in good health. The CDR3 is CSARVRVNEKLFF. The CDR3 bases are TGCAGTGCCAGAGTTAGGGTTAATGAAAAACTGTTTTTT.